This entry lists 3 T cell receptor beta chains sequenced from one sample in a study of blood T cell repertoires in COVID-19. Clones were sequenced by immunoSEQ multiplex PCR, and TCRdb holds only the in-frame ones, with some missing. The table lists over 100,000 clones, 84% of them singletons. The source material was peripheral blood. These TCRs come from a man aged 60 to 75 with acute or convalescent COVID-19.

This chain joins TRBV7-8 and TRBJ1-4; no clear D gene. This CDR3 contains 12 residues. Germline CDR1 SGHVS, CDR2 FQNEAQ. V lost 1 base and J 7 bases, leaving 4 bases between the germline ends. The CDR3 spells CASSLVREKLFF. The CDR3 DNA reads TGTGCCAGCAGCTTAGTTCGTGAAAAACTGTTTTTT.

This rearrangement joins TRBV4-3 to TRBJ1-6; maybe TRBD1 (6 bases). CDR1 and CDR2 (germline): LGHNA, YSLEER. This CDR3 comprises 16 residues. V was cut by 0 bases and J by 6 bases, with 12 bases left in between. This chain's CDR3 is CASSQELTGSNSPLHF. The CDR3 nucleotides read TGCGCCAGCAGCCAAGAGCTGACAGGTTCTAATTCACCCCTCCACTTT.

J is TRBJ1-4 and V is TRBV5-1, with D maybe TRBD1 (5 bases). Trimming shortened V by 4 bases and J by 6 bases, and 13 bases separated the two germline ends. Germline CDR1 and CDR2: SGHRS and YFSETQ. This CDR3 has 14 amino acids. The CDR3 sequence is CASSARGRDEKLFF. In DNA, the CDR3 is TGCGCCAGCAGCGCTAGGGGAAGGGATGAAAAACTGTTTTTT.